The 16 T cell receptor beta chains reported below all come from one sample, sequenced in a study of naive and memory T cell subsets. The beta constant-region primer was an equimolar mix of two oligonucleotides covering TRBC1 and TRBC2. TCRdb itself ran the UMI-ligation and nested PCR reads through MiXCR, one entry per CDR3 protein. The data show around 29,000 distinct CDR3 sequences, approximately 12% seen once. The specimen sequenced was effector memory CD4+ T cells from blood. Described subset: effector memory, CD45RA- CD27-. The receptors come from a human donor in good health.

This clonotype was detected only a few times. The rearrangement uses TRBV7-2 and TRBJ1-3; perhaps TRBD1 as D (5 bases). CDR1 SGHTA and CDR2 FQGNSA come from the germline V gene. Trimming left V 4 bases short and J 0 bases short, with 10 bases between. This CDR3 has 15 amino acids. The chain's CDR3 is CASSSEGSSGNTIYF. DNA of the CDR3: TGTGCCAGCAGCTCGGAGGGGAGCTCTGGAAACACCATATATTTT.

This clonotype showed up just a few times. V gene TRBV13 combines with J gene TRBJ2-7; 9 bases agree with TRBD1. The V gene's germline CDR1 is PRHDT and CDR2 FYEKMQ (reference sequence). The J segment lost 5 bases and the V segment lost 3 bases, leaving 8 bases of the junction unmatched. The CDR3 sequence is 15 residues long. CDR3 in amino acids: CASSFPQGQGNEQYF. In DNA form, the CDR3 reads TGTGCCAGCAGCTTCCCGCAGGGACAGGGTAACGAGCAGTACTTC.

Many counts were recorded for this clonotype. The chain combines TRBV7-2 with TRBJ2-7; D remains unclear. The V gene lost 1 base and the J gene lost 4 bases, with 5 bases spanning the gap. The CDR3 is 12 amino acids. Per the germline V gene, CDR1 is SGHTA and CDR2 is FQGNSA. The CDR3: CASSLVSYEQYF. In DNA, the CDR3 is TGTGCCAGCAGCTTAGTATCTTACGAGCAGTACTTC.

This clonotype came up many times. The genes are TRBV30 and TRBJ2-2; 13 bases are shared with TRBD2. This CDR3 contains 16 residues. CDR1 is GTSNPN and CDR2 is SVGIG in the germline V gene (reference sequence). V trimming: 4 bases; J trimming: 2 bases; junction bases outside the gene matches: 4. In DNA form, the CDR3 reads TGTGCCTGGAATCGACTAGCGGGGGGAAACACCGGGGAGCTGTTTTTT. Protein sequence: CAWNRLAGGNTGELFF.

This clonotype qualifies as medium-sized (0.01 to 0.1%). The chain is built from TRBV7-6 and TRBJ2-1; 12 nucleotides line up with TRBD2. V lost 5 bases, J lost 8 bases, and 7 bases stayed unmatched. This CDR3 has 15 amino acids. Germline V gene sequence: CDR1 SGHVS, CDR2 FNYEAQ. CDR3 residues: CASSRGLAGSDEQFF. The CDR3 DNA follows: TGTGCCAGCAGCCGCGGACTAGCGGGGTCGGATGAGCAGTTCTTC.

This clonotype was seen a few times. The chain is built from TRBV29-1 and TRBJ1-2; D remains unclear. The V and J ends lost 2 bases and 1 base respectively, with 5 bases between them. This CDR3 comprises 12 residues. Looked up from germline, CDR1 is SQVTM and CDR2 is ANQGSEA. CDR3 in amino acids: CSVESNNYGYTF. The DNA of the CDR3 is TGCAGCGTTGAAAGCAATAACTATGGCTACACCTTC. Filled out from reference TRBV29-1 and TRBJ1-2, the complete variable domain reads SAVISQKPSRDICQRGTSLTIQCQVDSQVTMMFWYRQQPGQSLTLIATANQGSEATYESGFVIDKFPISRPNLTFSTLTVSNMSPEDSSIYLCSVESNNYGYTFGSGTRLTVV.

By sample fraction, this clonotype is medium-sized. This sequence joins TRBV7-2 and TRBJ2-1, with 8 bases matching TRBD2. This CDR3 has 15 residues. The germline gives CDR1 SGHTA, CDR2 FQGNSA. V shed 0 bases and J 4 bases; nucleotides not matched to a gene: 2. The CDR3 region has the DNA TGTGCCAGCAGCTTAGCAGGACTAGCTTACAATGAGCAGTTCTTC. Translating it yields CASSLAGLAYNEQFF.

This clonotype was picked up a small number of times. The J gene is TRBJ2-7, the V gene TRBV5-6, with a possible D match to TRBD1 (6 bases). The ends were cut back, 4 bases at V and 3 bases at J, with 20 bases in the middle. Per the germline V gene, CDR1 is SGHDT and CDR2 is YYEEEE. CDR3 length: 16 residues. For the CDR3, the DNA is TGTGCCAGCAGCGATAGGTCCGGGACAAAACGCTACGAGCAGTACTTC. Its protein product is CASSDRSGTKRYEQYF.

This clonotype was picked up a small number of times. The V call is TRBV20-1, the J call TRBJ2-5; D possibly matches TRBD1 or TRBD2 (5 bases each). V was pared by 5 bases and J by 3 bases, with 13 bases between. The CDR3 runs to 13 residues. From germline, CDR1 is DFQATT and CDR2 SNEGSKA (reference sequence). In DNA, the CDR3 is TGCAGTGCTGGCCGGGACGGGAAAGAGACCCAGTACTTC. It is translated as CSAGRDGKETQYF.

A few counts support this clonotype. V is TRBV30 and J is TRBJ1-5, with D unclear. The CDR3 extends over 13 amino acids. CDR1 is GTSNPN and CDR2 is SVGIG in the germline V gene (reference sequence). V was pared by 0 bases and J by 6 bases, with 9 bases between. CDR3 sequence (DNA): TGTGCCTGGAGTGTACACGGTACTCAGCCCCAGCATTTT. This translates into CAWSVHGTQPQHF.

The V gene is TRBV7-3, the J gene TRBJ2-1, with D perhaps being TRBD1 or TRBD2 (5 bases each). The V end lost 5 bases, the J end lost 5 bases, and 10 bases lay between the germline ends. CDR1 and CDR2 from the germline V gene are SGHTA and FQGTGA. The CDR3 runs to 13 residues. The CDR3 sequence: CASSPGPNNEQFF. CDR3 nucleotide sequence: TGTGCCAGCAGCCCGGGGCCAAACAATGAGCAGTTCTTC.

This clonotype was seen repeatedly, ten times or more. The chain links TRBV12-3 or TRBV12-4 to TRBJ2-1; D could derive from TRBD1 or TRBD2 (5 bases each). V lost 6 bases to trimming and J lost 8 bases, with 14 bases between them. The CDR3 has 13 residues. CDR3 loop: CASRGDGRDEQFF. DNA of the CDR3: TGTGCCAGCAGGGGGGACGGCCGAGATGAGCAGTTCTTC.

The sample holds many counts of this clonotype. The gene calls are TRBV7-2 and TRBJ2-2; D gene uncertain. V was trimmed by 5 bases and J by 6 bases, leaving 13 bases between them. The CDR3 totals 14 residues. Germline V gives CDR1 SGHTA, CDR2 FQGNSA. This CDR3 reads CASSALSRSGELFF. The CDR3 DNA reads as TGTGCCAGCAGCGCCCTGTCCCGATCCGGGGAGCTGTTTTTT. Based on the CDR3 plus reference TRBV7-2 and TRBJ2-2, the full variable domain is GAGVSQSPSNKVTEKGKDVELRCDPISGHTALYWYRQSLGQGLEFLIYFQGNSAPDKSGLPSDRFSAERTGGSVSTLTIQRTQQEDSAVYLCASSALSRSGELFFGEGSRLTVL.

Points on this clonotype: One end of the junction varies from germline; a read error may be responsible. J is TRBJ2-2 and V is TRBV7-7; no reliable D call. This CDR3 has 16 residues. Germline CDR1 SSHAT, CDR2 FNYEAQ (reference sequence). The CDR3 DNA reads as TGTGCTAGCAGCCCCGTGGGGATACAAACCACCGGGGAGCTGTTTTTT. Translating it yields CASSPVGIQTTGELFF.

The chain has TRBV7-6 and TRBJ2-2; the match to TRBD1 covers 9 bases. V was pared by 7 bases and J by 5 bases, with 5 bases of the junction left unmatched. The CDR3 has 14 residues. The V gene's germline CDR1 is SGHVS and CDR2 FNYEAQ. The CDR3 DNA reads as TGTGCCAGCAAGACAGGGGGATCTACCGGGGAGCTGTTTTTT. This sequence encodes CASKTGGSTGELFF.

This chain joins TRBV25-1 and TRBJ1-1; D is possibly TRBD1 (5 bases). Germline-derived CDR1 and CDR2 are MGHDK and SYGVNS. The V end lost 8 bases, the J end lost 4 bases, and 14 bases lay between the germline ends. This CDR3 has 13 residues. In nucleotides, the CDR3 is TGTGCCAGCGGTAATCGTGGGGGCACTGAAGCTTTCTTT. This encodes CASGNRGGTEAFF. Drawing the rest from reference TRBV25-1 and TRBJ1-1, the complete variable domain is EADIYQTPRYLVIGTGKKITLECSQTMGHDKMYWYQQDPGMELHLIHYSYGVNSTEKGDLSSESTVSRIRTEHFPLTLESARPSHTSQYLCASGNRGGTEAFFGQGTRLTVV.